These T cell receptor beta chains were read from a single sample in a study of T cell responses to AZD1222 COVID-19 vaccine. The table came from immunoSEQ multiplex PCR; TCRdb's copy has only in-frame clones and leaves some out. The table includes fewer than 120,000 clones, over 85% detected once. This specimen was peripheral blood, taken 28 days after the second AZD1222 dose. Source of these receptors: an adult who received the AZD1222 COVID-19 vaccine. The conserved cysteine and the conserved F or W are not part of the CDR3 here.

CDR3aa: ASSHETGGRTEAF
j_gene: TRBJ1-1
v_gene: TRBV5-1

CDR3aa: ASSAWRGDSGNTIY
j_gene: TRBJ1-3
v_gene: TRBV19

CDR3aa: ASSSGPTNTEAF
j_gene: TRBJ1-1
v_gene: TRBV5-6

CDR3aa: ASTSDSSTDTQY
j_gene: TRBJ2-3
v_gene: TRBV5-1

CDR3aa: ASSQDLLAGGPYEQY
j_gene: TRBJ2-7
v_gene: TRBV4-2

CDR3aa: ASSGILAGADTQY
j_gene: TRBJ2-3
v_gene: TRBV4-2

CDR3aa: ASSLRGQGNQPQH
j_gene: TRBJ1-5
v_gene: TRBV7-2

CDR3aa: ASGLARGLAGEDEQF
j_gene: TRBJ2-1
v_gene: TRBV12-5

CDR3aa: ASSPEWGGEKLF
j_gene: TRBJ1-4
v_gene: TRBV7-2

CDR3aa: ASSPPGQLNYGYT
j_gene: TRBJ1-2
v_gene: TRBV16

CDR3aa: ASSIGPELAVHEQF
j_gene: TRBJ2-1
v_gene: TRBV19

CDR3aa: ASSSRQGLTFGTEAF
j_gene: TRBJ1-1
v_gene: TRBV7-9

CDR3aa: ASSFFGTTEAF
j_gene: TRBJ1-1
v_gene: TRBV5-5

CDR3aa: ASSHRDRVANYGYT
j_gene: TRBJ1-2
v_gene: TRBV5-8

CDR3aa: ASGLGGSTNEKLF
j_gene: TRBJ1-4
v_gene: TRBV12-5

CDR3aa: ASSGDRKYGYT
j_gene: TRBJ1-2
v_gene: TRBV2

CDR3aa: ASSAPRTYRDTQY
j_gene: TRBJ2-3
v_gene: TRBV11-2

CDR3aa: ASTGTGANYGYT
j_gene: TRBJ1-2
v_gene: TRBV19

CDR3aa: ASSAAGTDNSPLH
j_gene: TRBJ1-6
v_gene: TRBV11-2

CDR3aa: ASSTELGGEQF
j_gene: TRBJ2-1
v_gene: TRBV19

CDR3aa: ASSPRRAGYGYT
j_gene: TRBJ1-2
v_gene: TRBV4-3

CDR3aa: ASRPTSAFSTDTQY
j_gene: TRBJ2-3
v_gene: TRBV6-4

CDR3aa: ASSQDLGAPSYEQY
j_gene: TRBJ2-7
v_gene: TRBV4-3

CDR3aa: ASRYGQNTGELF
j_gene: TRBJ2-2
v_gene: TRBV2

CDR3aa: ASSIQPTSVLPYEQY
j_gene: TRBJ2-7
v_gene: TRBV19

CDR3aa: ASSLQRATTEAF
j_gene: TRBJ1-1
v_gene: TRBV19

CDR3aa: ASSVLAGPNEQF
j_gene: TRBJ2-1
v_gene: TRBV2

CDR3aa: ASSDSAKANTGELF
j_gene: TRBJ2-2
v_gene: TRBV6-4

CDR3aa: ASSIGAQGDYGYT
j_gene: TRBJ1-2
v_gene: TRBV19

CDR3aa: ASSMTSLVEQF
j_gene: TRBJ2-1
v_gene: TRBV27

CDR3aa: ASSIRGPGGSSYNSPLH
j_gene: TRBJ1-6
v_gene: TRBV19

CDR3aa: ASSHRDTEQF
j_gene: TRBJ2-1
v_gene: TRBV6-5

CDR3aa: ASSLVAGVRTDTQY
j_gene: TRBJ2-3
v_gene: TRBV7-2

CDR3aa: ASKRTSGEETQY
j_gene: TRBJ2-5
v_gene: TRBV7-2

CDR3aa: ASSPDVNYGYT
j_gene: TRBJ1-2
v_gene: TRBV5-1

CDR3aa: ASSLVGAPPQETQY
j_gene: TRBJ2-5
v_gene: TRBV7-8

CDR3aa: ASSLDRGNEKLF
j_gene: TRBJ1-4
v_gene: TRBV5-1

CDR3aa: AWRTTGARETQY
j_gene: TRBJ2-5
v_gene: TRBV30

CDR3aa: ASPACEQY
j_gene: TRBJ2-7
v_gene: TRBV13

CDR3aa: ASSARGSGRGNQPQH
j_gene: TRBJ1-5
v_gene: TRBV6-1

CDR3aa: ASSQQLAFNEQF
j_gene: TRBJ2-1
v_gene: TRBV3-1/TRBV3-2

CDR3aa: ASSDLRTGNTYGYT
j_gene: TRBJ1-2
v_gene: TRBV25-1

CDR3aa: ASRPDGTETQY
j_gene: TRBJ2-5
v_gene: TRBV7-2

CDR3aa: ASSEARGLRSADTQY
j_gene: TRBJ2-3
v_gene: TRBV2

CDR3aa: AWSRGLAVQETQY
j_gene: TRBJ2-5
v_gene: TRBV30

CDR3aa: ASSQFGLATGGETQY
j_gene: TRBJ2-5
v_gene: TRBV3-1/TRBV3-2

CDR3aa: ASSPGAANTGELF
j_gene: TRBJ2-2
v_gene: TRBV7-9

CDR3aa: ASSGGRANEKLF
j_gene: TRBJ1-4
v_gene: TRBV25-1

CDR3aa: SANPGTGGRLGYT
j_gene: TRBJ1-2
v_gene: TRBV29-1

CDR3aa: ASSLGTRAGGYT
j_gene: TRBJ1-2
v_gene: TRBV7-3

CDR3aa: ASSQVAEYNEQF
j_gene: TRBJ2-1
v_gene: TRBV3-1/TRBV3-2

CDR3aa: ASTPGGPEAF
j_gene: TRBJ1-1
v_gene: TRBV6-1

CDR3aa: ASTTGGGFEANEQF
j_gene: TRBJ2-1
v_gene: TRBV5-4

CDR3aa: ASSGTGGTEAF
j_gene: TRBJ1-1
v_gene: TRBV7-3

CDR3aa: ASSRPPGTQY
j_gene: TRBJ2-5
v_gene: TRBV5-6